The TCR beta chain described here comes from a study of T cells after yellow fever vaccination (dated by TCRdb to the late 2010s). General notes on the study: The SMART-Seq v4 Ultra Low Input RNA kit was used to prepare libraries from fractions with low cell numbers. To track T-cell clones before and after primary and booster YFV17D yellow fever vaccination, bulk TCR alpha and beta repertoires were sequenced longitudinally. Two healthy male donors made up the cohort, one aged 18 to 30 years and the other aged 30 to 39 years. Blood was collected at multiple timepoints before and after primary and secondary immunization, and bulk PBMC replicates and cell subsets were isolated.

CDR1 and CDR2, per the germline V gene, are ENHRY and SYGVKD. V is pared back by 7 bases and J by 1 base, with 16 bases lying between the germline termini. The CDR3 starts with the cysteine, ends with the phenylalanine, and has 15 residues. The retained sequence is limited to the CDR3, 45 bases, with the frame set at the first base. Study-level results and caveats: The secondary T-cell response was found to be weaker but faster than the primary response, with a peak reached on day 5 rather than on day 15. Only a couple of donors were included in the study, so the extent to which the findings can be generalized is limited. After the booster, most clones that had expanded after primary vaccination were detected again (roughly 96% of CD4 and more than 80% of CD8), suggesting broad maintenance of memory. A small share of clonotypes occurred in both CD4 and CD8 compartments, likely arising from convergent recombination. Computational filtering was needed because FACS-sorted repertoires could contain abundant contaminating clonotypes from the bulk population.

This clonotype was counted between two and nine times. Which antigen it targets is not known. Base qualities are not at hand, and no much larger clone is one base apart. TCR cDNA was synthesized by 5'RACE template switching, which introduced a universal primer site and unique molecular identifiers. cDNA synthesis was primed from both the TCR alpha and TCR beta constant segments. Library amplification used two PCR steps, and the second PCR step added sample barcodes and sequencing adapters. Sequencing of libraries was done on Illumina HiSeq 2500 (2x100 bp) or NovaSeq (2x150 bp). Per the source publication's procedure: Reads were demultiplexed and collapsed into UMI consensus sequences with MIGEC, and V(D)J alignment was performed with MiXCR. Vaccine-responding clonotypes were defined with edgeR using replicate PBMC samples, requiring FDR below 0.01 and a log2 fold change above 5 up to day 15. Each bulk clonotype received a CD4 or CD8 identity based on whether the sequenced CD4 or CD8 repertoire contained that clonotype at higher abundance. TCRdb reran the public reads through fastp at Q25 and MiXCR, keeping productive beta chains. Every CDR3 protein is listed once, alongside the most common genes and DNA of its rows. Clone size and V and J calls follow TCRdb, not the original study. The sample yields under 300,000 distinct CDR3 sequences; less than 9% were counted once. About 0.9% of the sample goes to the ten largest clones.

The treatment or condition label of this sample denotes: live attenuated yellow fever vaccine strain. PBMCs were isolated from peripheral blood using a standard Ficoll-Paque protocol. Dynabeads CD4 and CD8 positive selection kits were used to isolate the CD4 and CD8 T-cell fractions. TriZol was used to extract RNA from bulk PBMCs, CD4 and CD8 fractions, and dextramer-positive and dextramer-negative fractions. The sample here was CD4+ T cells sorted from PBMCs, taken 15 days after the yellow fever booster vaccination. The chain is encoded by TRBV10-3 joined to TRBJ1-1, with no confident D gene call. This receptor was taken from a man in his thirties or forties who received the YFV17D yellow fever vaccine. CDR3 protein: CAIIAGRDGNTEAFF. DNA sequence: TGTGCCATCATCGCCGGACGCGACGGGAACACTGAAGCTTTCTTT.